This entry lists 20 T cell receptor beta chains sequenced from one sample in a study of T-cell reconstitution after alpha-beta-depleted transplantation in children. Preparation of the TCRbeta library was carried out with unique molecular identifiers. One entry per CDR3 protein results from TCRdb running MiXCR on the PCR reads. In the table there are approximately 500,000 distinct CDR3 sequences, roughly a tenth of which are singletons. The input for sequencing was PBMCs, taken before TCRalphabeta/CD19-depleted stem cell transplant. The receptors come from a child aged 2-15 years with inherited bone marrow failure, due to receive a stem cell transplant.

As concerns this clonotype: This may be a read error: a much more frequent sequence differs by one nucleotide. The chain's CDR3 is CATSDQHPVGPDTQYF. CDR3 bases: TGTGCCACCAGTGATCAACACCCGGTGGGTCCAGATACGCAGTATTTT. The chain carries TRBV24-1 and TRBJ2-3; D is undetermined. Germline V CDR1 and CDR2: KGHDR, SFDVKD. The CDR3 length is 16 residues. V was clipped by 3 bases and J by 4 bases, with 16 bases between them.

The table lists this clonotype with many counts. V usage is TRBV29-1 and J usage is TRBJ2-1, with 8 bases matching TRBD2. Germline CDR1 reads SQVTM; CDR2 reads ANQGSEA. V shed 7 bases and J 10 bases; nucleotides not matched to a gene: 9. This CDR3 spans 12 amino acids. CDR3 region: CSAWTSRTEQFF. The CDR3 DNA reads TGCAGCGCCTGGACTAGCCGTACGGAGCAGTTCTTC.

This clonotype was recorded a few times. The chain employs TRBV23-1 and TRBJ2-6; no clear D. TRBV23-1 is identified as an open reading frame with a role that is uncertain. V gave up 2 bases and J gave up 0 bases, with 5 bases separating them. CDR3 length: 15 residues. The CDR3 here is CASSQESSGANVLTF. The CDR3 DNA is TGCGCCAGCAGTCAAGAGAGCTCTGGGGCCAACGTCCTGACTTTC.

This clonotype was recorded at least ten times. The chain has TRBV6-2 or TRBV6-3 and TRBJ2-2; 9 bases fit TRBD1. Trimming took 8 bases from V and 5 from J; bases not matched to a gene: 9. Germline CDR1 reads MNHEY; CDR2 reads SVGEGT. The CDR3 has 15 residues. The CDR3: CASYAGTGRTGELFF. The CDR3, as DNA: TGTGCCAGCTATGCCGGGACAGGGAGGACCGGGGAGCTGTTTTTT.

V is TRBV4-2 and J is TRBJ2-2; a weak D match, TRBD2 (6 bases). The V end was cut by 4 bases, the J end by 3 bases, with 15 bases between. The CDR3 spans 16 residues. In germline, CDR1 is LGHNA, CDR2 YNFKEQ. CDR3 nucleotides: TGTGCCAGCAGCCCCGGGCTTAGCGGATACACCGGGGAGCTGTTTTTT. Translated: CASSPGLSGYTGELFF.

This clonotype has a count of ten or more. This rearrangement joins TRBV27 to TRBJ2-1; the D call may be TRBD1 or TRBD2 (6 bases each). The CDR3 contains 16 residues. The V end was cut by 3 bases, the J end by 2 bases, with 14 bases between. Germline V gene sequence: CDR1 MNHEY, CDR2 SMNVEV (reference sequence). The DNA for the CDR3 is TGTGCCAGCAGTTTGGGTCCGGGGGCGGCCTACAATGAGCAGTTCTTC. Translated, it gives CASSLGPGAAYNEQFF.

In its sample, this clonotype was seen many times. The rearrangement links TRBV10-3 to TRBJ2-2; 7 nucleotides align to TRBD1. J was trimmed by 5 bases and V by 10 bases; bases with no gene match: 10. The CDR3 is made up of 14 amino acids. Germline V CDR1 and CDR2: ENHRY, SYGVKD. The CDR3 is CASARDRGTGELFF. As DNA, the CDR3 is TGTGCCAGCGCCCGGGACAGAGGGACCGGGGAGCTGTTTTTT.

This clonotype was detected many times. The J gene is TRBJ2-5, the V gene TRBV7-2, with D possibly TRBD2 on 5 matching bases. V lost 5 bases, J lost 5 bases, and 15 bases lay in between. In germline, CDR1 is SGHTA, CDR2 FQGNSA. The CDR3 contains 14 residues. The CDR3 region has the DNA TGTGCCAGCAGCACGCTCCGGGGTTCCGAGACCCAGTACTTC. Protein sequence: CASSTLRGSETQYF. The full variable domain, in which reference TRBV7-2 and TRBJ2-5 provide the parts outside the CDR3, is GAGVSQSPSNKVTEKGKDVELRCDPISGHTALYWYRQSLGQGLEFLIYFQGNSAPDKSGLPSDRFSAERTGGSVSTLTIQRTQQEDSAVYLCASSTLRGSETQYFGPGTRLLVL.

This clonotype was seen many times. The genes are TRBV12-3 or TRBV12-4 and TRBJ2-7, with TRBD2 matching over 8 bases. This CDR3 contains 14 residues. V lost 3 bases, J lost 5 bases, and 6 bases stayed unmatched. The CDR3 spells CASSLVSGNNEQYF. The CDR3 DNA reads TGTGCCAGCAGTTTGGTTAGCGGGAACAACGAGCAGTACTTC.

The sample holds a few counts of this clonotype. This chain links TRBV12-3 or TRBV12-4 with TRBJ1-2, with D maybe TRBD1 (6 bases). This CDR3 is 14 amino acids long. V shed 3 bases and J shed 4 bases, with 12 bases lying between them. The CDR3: CASSFRRGGYGYTF. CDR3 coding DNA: TGTGCCAGCAGTTTTCGCAGGGGAGGCTATGGCTACACCTTC.

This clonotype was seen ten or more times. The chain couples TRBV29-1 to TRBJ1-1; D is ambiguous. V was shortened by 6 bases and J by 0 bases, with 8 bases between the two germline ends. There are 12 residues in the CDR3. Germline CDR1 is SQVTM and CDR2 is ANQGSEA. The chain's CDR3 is CSVPSLNTEAFF. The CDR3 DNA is TGCAGCGTCCCCAGTCTGAACACTGAAGCTTTCTTT.

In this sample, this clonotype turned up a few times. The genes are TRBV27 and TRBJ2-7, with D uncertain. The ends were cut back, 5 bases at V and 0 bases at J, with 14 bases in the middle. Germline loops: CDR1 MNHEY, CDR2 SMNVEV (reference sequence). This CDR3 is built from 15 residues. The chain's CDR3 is CASSKPGRSSYEQYF. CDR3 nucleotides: TGTGCCAGCAGTAAACCCGGACGGAGCTCCTACGAGCAGTACTTC.

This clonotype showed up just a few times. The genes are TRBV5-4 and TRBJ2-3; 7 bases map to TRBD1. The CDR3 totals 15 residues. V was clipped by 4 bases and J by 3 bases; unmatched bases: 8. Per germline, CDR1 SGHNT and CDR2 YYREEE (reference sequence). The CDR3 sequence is CASSPRQGDTDTQYF. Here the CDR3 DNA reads TGTGCCAGCAGCCCGCGACAGGGAGATACAGATACGCAGTATTTT.

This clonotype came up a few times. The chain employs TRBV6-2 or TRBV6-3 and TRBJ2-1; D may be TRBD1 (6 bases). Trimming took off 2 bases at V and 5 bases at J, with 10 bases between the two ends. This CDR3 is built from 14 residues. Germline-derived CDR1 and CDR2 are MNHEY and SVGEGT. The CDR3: CASSYTGIHNEQFF. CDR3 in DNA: TGTGCCAGCAGTTACACAGGGATACACAATGAGCAGTTCTTC.

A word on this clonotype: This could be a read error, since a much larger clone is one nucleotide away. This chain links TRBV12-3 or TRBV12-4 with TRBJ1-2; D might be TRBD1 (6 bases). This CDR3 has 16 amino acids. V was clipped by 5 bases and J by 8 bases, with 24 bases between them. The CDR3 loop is CASSPTSDRMGGGYTF. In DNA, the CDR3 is TGTGCCAGCAGTCCGACTTCAGACAGGATGGGGGGAGGCTACACCTTC.

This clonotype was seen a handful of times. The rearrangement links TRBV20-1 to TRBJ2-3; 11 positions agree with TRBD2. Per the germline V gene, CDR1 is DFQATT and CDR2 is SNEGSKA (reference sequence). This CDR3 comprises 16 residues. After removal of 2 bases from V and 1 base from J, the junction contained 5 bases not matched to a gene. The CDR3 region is CSARPFSGRGTDTQYF. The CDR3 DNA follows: TGCAGTGCTAGACCCTTTAGCGGGAGGGGCACAGATACGCAGTATTTT.

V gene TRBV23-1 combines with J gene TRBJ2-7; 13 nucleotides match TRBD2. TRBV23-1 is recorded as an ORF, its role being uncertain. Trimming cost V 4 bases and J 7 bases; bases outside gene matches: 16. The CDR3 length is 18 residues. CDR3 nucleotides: TGCGCCAGCAGTCGAAGACCTGGTACTAGCGGGAGGGCGGGGGAGCAGTACTTC. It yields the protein CASSRRPGTSGRAGEQYF.

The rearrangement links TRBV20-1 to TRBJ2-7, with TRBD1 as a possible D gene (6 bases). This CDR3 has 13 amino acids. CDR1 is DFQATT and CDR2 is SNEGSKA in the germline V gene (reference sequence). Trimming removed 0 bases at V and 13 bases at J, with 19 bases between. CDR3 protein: CSAREVVVTGFYF. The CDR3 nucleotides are TGCAGTGCTAGAGAAGTGGTCGTCACAGGGTTTTACTTC.

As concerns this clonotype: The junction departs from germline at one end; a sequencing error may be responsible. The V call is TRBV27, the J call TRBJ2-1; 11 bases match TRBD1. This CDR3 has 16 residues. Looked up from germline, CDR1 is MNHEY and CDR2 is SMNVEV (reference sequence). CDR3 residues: CASSLGTGGHYNERFF. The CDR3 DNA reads TGTGCCAGCAGTTTAGGGACAGGGGGGCACTACAATGAGCGGTTCTTC.

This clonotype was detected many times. CDR3 nucleotide sequence: TGTGCCAGCAGTACTTCTAGCTCCTATAATTCACCCCTCCACTTT. It translates to CASSTSSSYNSPLHF. V gene TRBV12-3 or TRBV12-4 combines with J gene TRBJ1-6; D unresolved. The CDR3 extends over 15 amino acids. V was cut by 5 bases and J by 0 bases, with 8 bases left in between.